These 31 T cell receptor beta chains came from one sample sequenced in a study of molecular identifiers for immune sequencing clone quantification. TCRdb re-called the PCR reads with MiXCR, one entry per CDR3 protein. The sample carries about 510,000 distinct CDR3 sequences, 20% to 25% recorded once. Sequenced sample: naive CD8+ T cells from blood, with Jurkat cell RNA spiked in. Subset defined: FACS-sorted CD8+CD4-CCR7+CD45RA+ naive T cells. Receptors were obtained from a human donor in good health. Some libraries in this study had Jurkat cell RNA spiked in.

The chain couples TRBV7-2 to TRBJ2-6; 10 bases map to TRBD2. V dropped 1 base and J dropped 3; count of bases not matched to a gene: 6. Germline V gives CDR1 SGHTA, CDR2 FQGNSA. This CDR3 has 18 residues. For the CDR3, the DNA is TGTGCCAGCAGCTTAGAGGCTAGCGGGAGTAGTGGGGCCAACGTCCTGACTTTC. Protein sequence: CASSLEASGSSGANVLTF.

This clonotype was detected only a few times. The chain is built from TRBV10-1 and TRBJ2-1; D might be TRBD1 (6 bases). V shed 3 bases and J shed 4 bases, with 16 bases lying between them. This CDR3 is 16 amino acids long. Germline V gene lookup returns CDR1 WNHNN and CDR2 SYGVQD (reference sequence). The CDR3 nucleotides are TGCGCCAGCAGTGACTGGACAGAAGGACCATACAATGAGCAGTTCTTC. This translates into CASSDWTEGPYNEQFF.

This clonotype has ten or more counts. The rearrangement joins TRBV4-1 to TRBJ1-2; 9 bases are a match to TRBD1. The junction had 9 bases not matched to a gene; V was cut back by 5 bases and J by 5 bases. The germline CDR1 and CDR2 sequences are MGHRA and YSYEKL. The CDR3 sequence is 15 residues long. The CDR3 region has the DNA TGCGCCAGCAGCTACGGACAGGGGACGGTTTATGGCTACACCTTC. This translates into CASSYGQGTVYGYTF.

As concerns this clonotype: One end of the junction fails to match germline, which may point to a read error. V and J are TRBV27 and TRBJ2-3; tentative D call: TRBD2 (5 bases). The germline CDR1 and CDR2 sequences are MNHEY and SMNVEV (reference sequence). This CDR3 has 16 residues. The CDR3 DNA sequence: TGTGCCAGCAGGCAAGACCACGGGGTCCCCACAGATACGCAGTGTTTT. Protein sequence: CASRQDHGVPTDTQCF.

This chain uses TRBV4-2 with TRBJ2-1; 8 positions match TRBD2. Trimming removed 0 bases from V and 1 base from J; junction bases left unmatched: 5. This CDR3 spans 17 amino acids. The germline gives CDR1 LGHNA, CDR2 YNFKEQ. The CDR3 DNA follows: TGTGCCAGCAGCCAAGATTGGCTAGCGGGTTCCTACAATGAGCAGTTCTTC. Translating it yields CASSQDWLAGSYNEQFF.

On this clonotype itself: This clone may be a read error of a much larger clone one base away. This chain connects TRBV7-9 to TRBJ1-1; tentatively, D is TRBD1 (5 bases). The CDR3 contains 13 residues. Germline V CDR1 and CDR2: SEHNR, FQNEAQ (reference sequence). The DNA of the CDR3 is TGTGCCAGCACCCCGGATGGGGGTTCTGAAGCTCTCTTT. Its protein product is CASTPDGGSEALF.

J is TRBJ1-1 and V is TRBV28; perhaps TRBD1 as D (5 bases). Germline V gives CDR1 MDHEN, CDR2 SYDVKM. With 6 bases removed from V and 1 base from J, the gap between germline ends came to 12 bases. The length of the CDR3 is 14 residues. The CDR3: CASSHGGTNTEAFF. CDR3 bases: TGTGCCAGCAGCCACGGCGGGACGAACACTGAAGCTTTCTTT. The full variable domain, in which reference TRBV28 and TRBJ1-1 provide the parts outside the CDR3, is DVKVTQSSRYLVKRTGEKVFLECVQDMDHENMFWYRQDPGLGLRLIYFSYDVKMKEKGDIPEGYSVSREKKERFSLILESASTNQTSMYLCASSHGGTNTEAFFGQGTRLTVV.

As to this clonotype: Since a much larger clone is just one base distant, this may be a read error. The V gene is TRBV5-3, the J gene TRBJ2-5, with 10 bases fitting TRBD2. TRBV5-3 is placed among ORFs of uncertain function. CDR3 length: 16 residues. Here the CDR3 reads CASSSFASGGEETQYF. For the CDR3, the DNA is TGTGCCAGCAGCTCGTTTGCTAGCGGGGGAGAAGAGACCCAGTACTTC.

This chain connects TRBV7-9 to TRBJ2-7; possibly TRBD2 for D (6 bases). V lost 1 base, J lost 3 bases, and 13 bases lay in between. The CDR3 contains 15 residues. The germline V gene encodes CDR1 SEHNR and CDR2 FQNEAQ (reference sequence). The CDR3 reads CASSLVTSRDYEQYF. CDR3 DNA sequence: TGTGCCAGCAGCTTAGTTACTAGCAGAGACTACGAGCAGTACTTC.

The chain combines TRBV19 with TRBJ2-2, with a weak D call TRBD1 (5 bases). The germline CDR1 and CDR2 sequences are LNHDA and SQIVND (reference sequence). There are 15 residues in the CDR3. The V end lost 1 base, the J end lost 3 bases, and 9 bases lay between the germline ends. This chain's CDR3 is CASSIVPGHTGELFF. CDR3 in DNA: TGTGCCAGTAGTATAGTCCCAGGGCACACCGGGGAGCTGTTTTTT.

The CDR3 spells CASSYRSGLEAFF. CDR3 nucleotides: TGTGCCAGCAGTTATAGAAGTGGACTAGAAGCTTTCTTT. The V and J genes are TRBV6-2 or TRBV6-3 and TRBJ1-1; D call uncertain. This CDR3 has 13 amino acids. Trimming took off 3 bases at V and 8 bases at J, with 13 bases between the two ends. Per the germline V gene, CDR1 is MNHEY and CDR2 is SVGEGT.

Note on this clonotype: This clone may be a read error of a much larger clone one base away. The J gene is TRBJ1-6, the V gene TRBV7-9, with 7 nucleotides matching TRBD1. This CDR3 comprises 16 residues. Germline lookup yields CDR1 SEHNR and CDR2 FQNEAQ (reference sequence). The CDR3 spells CASSTRDSSYNSLLHF. The DNA for the CDR3 is TGTGCCAGCAGCACTCGGGACAGCTCCTATAATTCACTCCTCCACTTT. The variable domain in full, with the rest retrieved from reference TRBV7-9 and TRBJ1-6, is DTGVSQNPRHKITKRGQNVTFRCDPISEHNRLYWYRQTLGQGPEFLTYFQNEAQLEKSRLLSDRFSAERPKGSFSTLEIQRTEQGDSAMYLCASSTRDSSYNSLLHFGNGTRLTVT.

This clonotype was seen a few times. CDR3 sequence reads: CASSLLPDSPLTDTQYF. CDR3 sequence (DNA): TGTGCCAGCAGTTTACTTCCGGACTCACCTCTCACAGATACGCAGTATTTT. J is TRBJ2-3 and V is TRBV6-5, with D perhaps TRBD2 (5 bases). CDR3 length: 17 residues. In germline, CDR1 is MNHEY, CDR2 SVGAGI. V dropped 4 bases and J dropped 2 bases, with 19 bases sitting between them.

This clonotype was detected a few times. The J gene is TRBJ1-2, the V gene TRBV7-9, with TRBD1 matching over 10 bases. The CDR3 length is 15 residues. The junction had 10 bases not matched to a gene; V was cut back by 8 bases and J by 4 bases. Germline V lookup: CDR1 SEHNR, CDR2 FQNEAQ (reference sequence). The chain's CDR3 is CASRKGTGAGYGYTF. The CDR3 DNA sequence: TGTGCCAGCCGAAAGGGGACAGGGGCTGGCTATGGCTACACCTTC. Drawing the rest from reference TRBV7-9 and TRBJ1-2, the complete variable domain is DTGVSQNPRHKITKRGQNVTFRCDPISEHNRLYWYRQTLGQGPEFLTYFQNEAQLEKSRLLSDRFSAERPKGSFSTLEIQRTEQGDSAMYLCASRKGTGAGYGYTFGSGTRLTVV.

This clonotype was seen a few times. The rearrangement links TRBV4-3 to TRBJ2-3; tentative D call: TRBD2 (6 bases). The ends were cut back, 0 bases at V and 2 bases at J, with 12 bases in the middle. This CDR3 is built from 16 residues. Germline V lookup: CDR1 LGHNA, CDR2 YSLEER. The chain's CDR3 is CASSQDWDSDTDTQYF. The CDR3 DNA is TGCGCCAGCAGCCAAGATTGGGACTCGGACACAGATACGCAGTATTTT.

Only one count was recorded for this clonotype. This may come from a read error, since a much larger clone is one base off. The V gene is TRBV5-3, the J gene TRBJ2-7; the D gene is possibly TRBD1 (7 bases). TRBV5-3 is an open reading frame, and its role is uncertain. This CDR3 is built from 14 residues. As DNA, the CDR3 is TGTGCCAGCAGTTCCGACAGGGACTCCTACGAGCGGTACTTC. This codes for CASSSDRDSYERYF.

In its sample, this clonotype was seen many times. J is TRBJ2-4 and V is TRBV19; TRBD1 matches 7 bases. CDR3 length equals 16 residues. V was pared by 2 bases and J by 0 bases, with 4 bases of the junction left unmatched. Germline loops: CDR1 LNHDA, CDR2 SQIVND (reference sequence). The CDR3 DNA reads TGTGCCAGTAGTATATGGGGACAGTCAGCCAAAAACATTCAGTACTTC. Protein sequence: CASSIWGQSAKNIQYF.

As concerns this clonotype: A much larger clone sits a single nucleotide away, making a read error possible. This chain connects TRBV20-1 to TRBJ2-3; D possibly matches TRBD1 or TRBD2 (7 bases each). CDR3 size: 21 residues. CDR1 and CDR2 from the germline V gene are DFQATT and SNEGSKA (reference sequence). The V and J ends lost 4 bases and 0 bases respectively, with 32 bases between them. The CDR3 DNA sequence: TGCAGTGCTACGACCGCCAACCTCCAGGGGGGGGCTGGCTCTAGCACAGATACGCAGTATTTT. Translated, it gives CSATTANLQGGAGSSTDTQYF.

This sequence joins TRBV12-3 or TRBV12-4 and TRBJ2-7, with 7 positions matching TRBD1. The CDR3 extends over 16 amino acids. The trim removed 6 bases at V and 0 bases at J, leaving 11 bases unmatched. CDR3 DNA sequence: TGTGCCAGCAGGCCCCGACAGGGCACGGGCTCCTACGAGCAGTACTTC. Amino acids: CASRPRQGTGSYEQYF.

This rearrangement joins TRBV4-3 to TRBJ1-1; D not resolved. Trimming removed 0 bases from V and 6 bases from J, with 11 bases in between. Germline loops: CDR1 LGHNA, CDR2 YSLEER. The CDR3 sequence is 14 residues long. The CDR3 here is CASSQDRGWAEAFF. The CDR3 DNA reads as TGCGCCAGCAGCCAAGATCGTGGTTGGGCTGAAGCTTTCTTT.

Turning to this clonotype: A much larger clone sits a single nucleotide away, making a read error possible. The chain employs TRBV6-5 and TRBJ2-7; D may be TRBD1 (6 bases). Germline V gene lookup returns CDR1 MNHEY and CDR2 SVGAGI. The CDR3 contains 14 residues. The CDR3 coding sequence is TGTGCCGGCAGTTACGGCAGGGGTGGGTACGAGCAGTACTTC. Translating it yields CAGSYGRGGYEQYF.

This clonotype was detected only a few times. This clone may be a read error of a much larger clone one base away. V is TRBV20-1 and J is TRBJ2-7, with D perhaps matching TRBD2 (5 bases). Per the germline V gene, CDR1 is DFQATT and CDR2 is SNEGSKA (reference sequence). The V end was cut by 5 bases, the J end by 2 bases, with 13 bases between. This CDR3 contains 13 residues. Written as DNA, the CDR3 is TGCAGTGCTGGAAGATCTAGCACCTACGAGCAGTACTTC. Amino acid sequence: CSAGRSSTYEQYF.

As regards this clonotype: At one end the junction does not follow the germline gene, possibly because of a read error. This chain links TRBV27 with TRBJ2-3, with TRBD1 as a possible D gene (6 bases). This CDR3 region has 15 residues. CDR1 is MNHEY, CDR2 SMNVEV, per germline (reference sequence). The CDR3 DNA sequence: TGTGCCACCGCAATTGGACAGATTAGCACAGATAAGCAGTATTTT. Amino acid sequence: CATAIGQISTDKQYF.

This clonotype was detected ten times or more. The J gene is TRBJ2-2, the V gene TRBV19; TRBD1 or TRBD2 may be the D gene (6 bases each). CDR1 and CDR2 (germline): LNHDA, SQIVND (reference sequence). The V and J ends lost 5 bases and 4 bases respectively, with 11 bases between them. This CDR3 comprises 14 residues. CDR3 nucleotides: TGTGCCAGTAGTGGGGGGCTCCTCACCGGGGAGCTGTTTTTT. Residues: CASSGGLLTGELFF.

The chain joins TRBV24-1 to TRBJ2-5; unclear D gene. Trimming removed 0 bases from V and 5 bases from J, with 12 bases in between. Germline V CDR1 and CDR2: KGHDR, SFDVKD. The CDR3 is 15 residues long. CDR3 protein: CATSDLSDGAETQYF. CDR3 sequence (DNA): TGTGCCACCAGTGATTTGTCGGACGGTGCCGAGACCCAGTACTTC.

This clonotype showed up just a few times. The chain recombines TRBV20-1 with TRBJ2-7; 7 nucleotides align to TRBD2. The germline gives CDR1 DFQATT, CDR2 SNEGSKA (reference sequence). V shed 3 bases, J shed 3 bases, and the junction held 5 bases outside the gene matches. The CDR3 length is 13 residues. The CDR3 region is CSAREGGVYEQYF. Here the CDR3 DNA reads TGCAGTGCTAGGGAGGGAGGGGTCTACGAGCAGTACTTC.

In regard to this clonotype: The germline gene is not matched at one end of the junction; a read error may be the cause. The rearrangement links TRBV7-9 to TRBJ2-7, with D possibly being TRBD2 (6 bases). Germline V lookup: CDR1 SEHNR, CDR2 FQNEAQ (reference sequence). This CDR3 spans 19 amino acids. The CDR3 reads CASGLVLAAYQRSSYEQYF. In DNA, the CDR3 is TGTGCCAGCGGCTTAGTATTAGCGGCCTACCAGAGAAGCTCCTACGAGCAGTACTTC.

This clonotype was detected many times. The chain has TRBV14 and TRBJ2-7; 7 bases match TRBD2. Germline CDR1 reads SGHDN; CDR2 reads FVKESK. V was clipped by 4 bases and J by 7 bases; unmatched bases: 7. The CDR3 has 13 residues. The CDR3 DNA is TGTGCCAGCAGCCGGGAGGGTTCGGAGGAGCAGTACTTC. This sequence encodes CASSREGSEEQYF.

This clonotype was recorded a few times. The chain joins TRBV28 to TRBJ2-1; D may be TRBD1 (5 bases). CDR1 is MDHEN and CDR2 is SYDVKM in the germline V gene. Trimming cost V 11 bases and J 6 bases, with 8 bases left between them. The CDR3 spans 10 residues. As DNA, the CDR3 is TGTGCCGCCCAGGGCAATGAGCAGTTCTTC. This codes for CAAQGNEQFF. The whole variable domain, remainder taken from reference TRBV28 and TRBJ2-1, is DVKVTQSSRYLVKRTGEKVFLECVQDMDHENMFWYRQDPGLGLRLIYFSYDVKMKEKGDIPEGYSVSREKKERFSLILESASTNQTSMYLCAAQGNEQFFGPGTRLTVL.

This rearrangement joins TRBV30 to TRBJ2-3; 9 positions agree with TRBD1. From germline, CDR1 is GTSNPN and CDR2 SVGIG (reference sequence). The V gene end was trimmed by 8 bases and the J gene end by 3 bases; junction bases not matched to a gene: 6. The CDR3 runs 13 residues. The CDR3 DNA reads TGTGCCAGAGGACAGGGGTGGACAGATACGCAGTATTTT. Residues: CARGQGWTDTQYF.

The chain recombines TRBV13 with TRBJ1-1; D remains unclear. Germline V gene lookup returns CDR1 PRHDT and CDR2 FYEKMQ (reference sequence). The CDR3 consists of 13 residues. The ends were cut back, 5 bases at V and 6 bases at J, with 13 bases in the middle. Written as DNA, the CDR3 is TGTGCCAGCAGCCCACCTCTCGTCTCTGAAGCTTTCTTT. Its protein is CASSPPLVSEAFF. Filled out from reference TRBV13 and TRBJ1-1, the complete variable domain reads AAGVIQSPRHLIKEKRETATLKCYPIPRHDTVYWYQQGPGQDPQFLISFYEKMQSDKGSIPDRFSAQQFSDYHSELNMSSLELGDSALYFCASSPPLVSEAFFGQGTRLTVV.